The clone carrying this TCR beta chain has just a few counts. Its target is not known. The sample comes from a study of cytomegalovirus exposure and HLA in healthy donors. Study observations and caveats: In a later analysis, across HLA loci, associated TCR counts were highest for DRB1, lowest for HLA-C. The HLA-A and HLA-B alleles of most subjects were reportedly predicted accurately from TCR beta sequences. Roughly uniform sequencing depth across donors was assumed, possibly incorrectly.

Donors sampled were nominally healthy, though unrecorded immune exposures were likely. The PCR used 60 Vbeta and 13 Jbeta primers. Sequencing used immunoSEQ multiplex PCR; TCRdb keeps in-frame clones, though not all of them. Of about 160,000 clones in the sample, roughly 77% are singletons; the top ten hold 3.5%. The sequence was obtained from a human donor in good health. Material for sequencing was PBMCs.

The CDR3 loop reads CASSVRAGDLFYEQYF. In DNA, the CDR3 is TGTGCCAGCAGCGTACGAGCGGGAGACCTTTTCTACGAGCAGTACTTC. The chain has TRBV7-9 and TRBJ2-7; TRBD2 aligns across 8 bases. This CDR3 is 16 amino acids long. J lost 3 bases, V lost 5 bases, and 12 bases had no gene match. Germline V gene data show CDR1 as SEHNR and CDR2 as FQNEAQ (reference sequence).